The 20 T cell receptor beta chains below were found in one sample sequenced in a study of Ad26.COV2.S vaccination and SARS-CoV-2 variants. Treatment of the sample: over 15 received Ad26.COV2.S at low or high dose, single or two shots; 5 received placebo; per-sample allocation not given. Day 63 following the first vaccine or placebo injection was when the samples were taken. Repertoires were generated with immunoSEQ multiplex PCR, while TCRdb's copy carries only in-frame clones and drops some. Of around 400,000 clones in the sample, around 90% are singletons; the top ten hold 10% to 15%. The specimen was peripheral blood, collected in a trial of Ad26.COV2.S vaccine versus placebo. These receptors came from a person between 18 and 65 years old who received the Ad26.COV2.S COVID-19 vaccine or a placebo.

This chain joins TRBV7-9 and TRBJ1-1; tentatively, D is TRBD1 (5 bases). Trimming cost V 7 bases and J 4 bases, with 13 bases left between them. The CDR3 runs 13 residues. The V gene's germline CDR1 is SEHNR and CDR2 FQNEAQ (reference sequence). The CDR3 nucleotides read TGTGCCAGCACCCCGTCGGGGGGCACTGAAGCTTTCTTT. The encoded protein is CASTPSGGTEAFF.

The J gene is TRBJ1-5, the V gene TRBV4-2; D is undetermined. The V end lost 6 bases, the J end lost 0 bases, and 12 bases lay between the germline ends. The CDR3 covers 15 residues. From germline, CDR1 is LGHNA and CDR2 YNFKEQ. In DNA form, the CDR3 reads TGTGCCAGCAGGGCCGTGAGCGATAGCAATCAGCCCCAGCATTTT. It yields the protein CASRAVSDSNQPQHF.

The chain is built from TRBV12-3 or TRBV12-4 and TRBJ2-1; 7 positions match TRBD2. The junction had 8 bases not matched to a gene; V was cut back by 7 bases and J by 11 bases. CDR3 length: 12 residues. CDR3 nucleotide sequence: TGTGCCAGCAACCTCCAGCGGGAAAAGCAGTTCTTC. This codes for CASNLQREKQFF.

For the CDR3, the DNA is TGTGCTAGTGGTCATAGACAGGGAGTAGGCTATGGCTACACCTTC. Amino acids: CASGHRQGVGYGYTF. The V and J genes are TRBV12-5 and TRBJ1-2; 7 nucleotides line up with TRBD1. The CDR3 covers 15 residues. In germline, CDR1 is LGHNT, CDR2 FRNRAP. The V segment lost 5 bases and the J segment 4 bases; nucleotides outside the gene matches: 10.

The CDR3 loop is CAISGQATVRYTF. CDR3 DNA: TGTGCCATCAGTGGACAGGCGACGGTAAGGTACACCTTC. The gene calls are TRBV10-3 and TRBJ1-2; D is perhaps TRBD1 (6 bases). CDR3 size: 13 residues. V lost 4 bases and J 11 bases, leaving 17 bases between the germline ends. Germline V gene lookup returns CDR1 ENHRY and CDR2 SYGVKD.

The rearrangement uses TRBV27 and TRBJ1-2, with D perhaps TRBD1 (5 bases). Germline V gene lookup returns CDR1 MNHEY and CDR2 SMNVEV (reference sequence). This CDR3 region has 13 residues. With 2 bases removed from V and 6 bases from J, the gap between germline ends came to 10 bases. The CDR3 reads CASSLNAGHGYTF. Here the CDR3 DNA reads TGTGCCAGCAGTTTAAACGCGGGACATGGCTACACCTTC.

This clone was counted once. The same CDR3 also results from other DNA sequences found in this sample. The J gene is TRBJ2-3, the V gene TRBV7-2; 11 bases line up with TRBD2. The CDR3 covers 16 residues. V lost 2 bases and J lost 3; bases outside the gene matches: 4. Germline V gene lookup returns CDR1 SGHTA and CDR2 FQGNSA. The CDR3 loop reads CASSLRTSGRTDTQYF. For the CDR3, the DNA is TGTGCCAGCAGCTTACGTACTAGCGGGAGAACAGATACGCAGTATTTT.

The rearrangement joins TRBV5-1 to TRBJ2-7; 7 bases agree with TRBD1. The V gene's germline CDR1 is SGHRS and CDR2 YFSETQ. The CDR3 contains 14 residues. V lost 2 bases and J lost 6; bases outside the gene matches: 8. The CDR3 sequence is CASSFQTGSLEQYF. The CDR3, as DNA: TGCGCCAGCAGCTTTCAGACAGGGTCTCTCGAGCAGTACTTC.

This sequence joins TRBV12-2 and TRBJ2-1; TRBD2, the D gene given by the table, was not confirmed from the DNA. TRBV12-2 is a known pseudogene. The length of the CDR3 is 17 residues. The DNA of the CDR3 is TGTGCAAGTCGCTTAGAATCCACTAGCGAGACCTACAATGAGCAGTTCTTC. As protein: CASRLESTSETYNEQFF.

The chain employs TRBV6-5 and TRBJ2-7; D is uncertain. CDR1 and CDR2 (germline): MNHEY, SVGAGI. Trimming removed 6 bases from V and 4 bases from J, with 13 bases in between. CDR3 length equals 13 residues. The DNA of the CDR3 is TGTGCCAGCAGGGTCGGACCACCATACGAGCAGTACTTC. Protein product: CASRVGPPYEQYF.

This chain connects TRBV5-8 to TRBJ1-1; D is unclear. Germline CDR1 reads SGHTS; CDR2 reads YDEGEE. This CDR3 spans 13 amino acids. Trimming pared 0 bases from V and 8 bases from J, leaving 11 bases between. The DNA of the CDR3 is TGTGCCAGCAGCTTGGGGGCTTCCAGGGAAGCTTTCTTT. This sequence encodes CASSLGASREAFF.

This clone was observed a single time. The chain combines TRBV7-6 with TRBJ2-6; D is undetermined. The germline V gene has CDR1 SGHVS and CDR2 FNYEAQ. V was pared by 5 bases and J by 1 base, with 9 bases between. This CDR3 has 15 amino acids. DNA of the CDR3: TGTGCCAGCAGCCCTGCACCATCTGGGGCCAACGTCCTGACTTTC. Translation gives CASSPAPSGANVLTF. Based on the CDR3 plus reference TRBV7-6 and TRBJ2-6, the full variable domain is GAGVSQSPRYKVTKRGQDVALRCDPISGHVSLYWYRQALGQGPEFLTYFNYEAQQDKSGLPNDRFSAERPEGSISTLTIQRTEQRDSAMYRCASSPAPSGANVLTFGAGSRLTVL.

This rearrangement joins TRBV6-5 to TRBJ2-2; the match to TRBD1 covers 8 bases. J was trimmed by 6 bases and V by 5 bases; bases with no gene match: 8. Germline V gene lookup returns CDR1 MNHEY and CDR2 SVGAGI. The CDR3 runs to 15 residues. CDR3 loop: CASSKQGVTAGELFF. The DNA for the CDR3 is TGTGCCAGCAGTAAACAGGGGGTGACGGCCGGGGAGCTGTTTTTT.

The V gene is TRBV11-2, the J gene TRBJ1-2; D is uncertain. Germline CDR1 SGHAT, CDR2 FQNNGV. The CDR3 loop spans 14 amino acids. Trimming took 1 base from V and 6 from J, leaving 12 bases between them. The CDR3 DNA reads as TGTGCCAGCAGCTTAGGGTCCCCTGGGGATGGCTACACCTTC. Protein sequence: CASSLGSPGDGYTF.

The chain has TRBV7-2 and TRBJ2-3, with 9 nucleotides matching TRBD2. Losses at the gene ends were 5 bases for V and 1 base for J; bases not matched to a gene: 7. CDR1 is SGHTA and CDR2 is FQGNSA in the germline V gene. The CDR3 has 16 residues. The CDR3 bases are TGTGCCAGCAGCCCAACAGGACTAGCGCGCACAGATACGCAGTATTTT. Protein sequence: CASSPTGLARTDTQYF.

The chain uses TRBV7-9 and TRBJ2-5; no firm D call. The CDR3 is made up of 11 amino acids. Per the germline V gene, CDR1 is SEHNR and CDR2 is FQNEAQ (reference sequence). Trimming left V 7 bases short and J 4 bases short, with 7 bases between. CDR3 residues: CASTPGETQYF. The CDR3, as DNA: TGTGCCAGCACCCCGGGAGAGACCCAGTACTTC.

The gene calls are TRBV14 and TRBJ2-7; D possibly uses TRBD1 or TRBD2 (5 bases each). This CDR3 comprises 15 residues. V was trimmed by 4 bases and J by 6 bases, leaving 19 bases between them. Germline V gene lookup returns CDR1 SGHDN and CDR2 FVKESK. CDR3 nucleotide sequence: TGTGCCAGCAGCCCACGGGACGGCGCTTTCACCGAGCAGTACTTC. Protein product: CASSPRDGAFTEQYF.

The chain recombines TRBV28 with TRBJ2-7; D uncertain. V lost 6 bases to trimming and J lost 6 bases, with 15 bases between them. Per germline, CDR1 MDHEN and CDR2 SYDVKM. The CDR3 loop spans 13 amino acids. The CDR3 sequence is CASRPGPGAEQYF. The CDR3 nucleotides are TGTGCCAGCAGACCCGGCCCGGGCGCCGAGCAGTACTTC.

In its sample, this clone was seen once. The chain links TRBV5-5 to TRBJ2-3; D uncertain. The V and J ends lost 0 bases and 6 bases respectively, with 8 bases between them. This CDR3 region has 13 residues. CDR1 and CDR2 from the germline V gene are SGHKS and YYEKEE (reference sequence). CDR3 nucleotide sequence: TGTGCCAGCAGCTTGGATAGTCTTGATACGCAGTATTTT. This codes for CASSLDSLDTQYF.

This chain connects TRBV28 to TRBJ2-3; 10 bases align to TRBD2. The trim removed 3 bases at V and 2 bases at J, leaving 8 bases unmatched. Germline CDR1 and CDR2: MDHEN and SYDVKM. The length of the CDR3 is 17 residues. CDR3 residues: CASSFFGTSAHTDTQYF. In DNA, the CDR3 is TGTGCCAGCAGTTTTTTCGGGACTAGCGCTCACACAGATACGCAGTATTTT.